Listed here are 3 T cell receptor beta chains from one sample, sequenced in a study of human T cells and chemical hapten exposure. As for time point: pre-sensitization, week 0. Noted treatment: therapeutic diphenylcyclopropenone sensitization with weekly scalp DPC. TCRdb called the RACE reads again in MiXCR, with one record for every CDR3 protein. The repertoire holds 250,000 to 300,000 distinct CDR3 sequences, with over 7.5% as singletons. Sample: whole blood, taken in connection with sensitization to the hapten diphenylcyclopropenone (DPC). The receptors originated from a man aged 18 to 35 with alopecia areata. Some clones in this sample may be carry-over from other donors' samples.

The gene calls are TRBV2 and TRBJ2-3, with D possibly being TRBD2 (5 bases). The CDR3 has 13 residues. V shed 8 bases and J shed 6 bases, with 15 bases lying between them. Germline V gene sequence: CDR1 SNHLY, CDR2 FYNNEI. This chain's CDR3 is CASVGESTDTQYF. The CDR3, as DNA: TGTGCCAGCGTCGGGGAGAGTACGGATACGCAGTATTTT.

The chain employs TRBV5-1 and TRBJ1-1, with 7 bases lining up with TRBD1. This CDR3 spans 15 amino acids. The germline V gene encodes CDR1 SGHRS and CDR2 YFSETQ. Losses at the gene ends were 6 bases for V and 2 bases for J; bases not matched to a gene: 10. CDR3 in DNA: TGCGCCAGCAAGTCCAGGGGGAGAGGAAACACTGAAGCTTTCTTT. Translating it yields CASKSRGRGNTEAFF.

The chain carries TRBV12-3 or TRBV12-4 and TRBJ2-7; 8 positions agree with TRBD1. This CDR3 region has 17 residues. Trimming removed 5 bases from V and 2 bases from J; junction bases left unmatched: 14. The CDR3 protein is CASSLGTGRMAPYEQYF. Here the CDR3 DNA reads TGTGCCAGCAGTCTGGGGACAGGACGGATGGCCCCCTACGAGCAGTACTTC.